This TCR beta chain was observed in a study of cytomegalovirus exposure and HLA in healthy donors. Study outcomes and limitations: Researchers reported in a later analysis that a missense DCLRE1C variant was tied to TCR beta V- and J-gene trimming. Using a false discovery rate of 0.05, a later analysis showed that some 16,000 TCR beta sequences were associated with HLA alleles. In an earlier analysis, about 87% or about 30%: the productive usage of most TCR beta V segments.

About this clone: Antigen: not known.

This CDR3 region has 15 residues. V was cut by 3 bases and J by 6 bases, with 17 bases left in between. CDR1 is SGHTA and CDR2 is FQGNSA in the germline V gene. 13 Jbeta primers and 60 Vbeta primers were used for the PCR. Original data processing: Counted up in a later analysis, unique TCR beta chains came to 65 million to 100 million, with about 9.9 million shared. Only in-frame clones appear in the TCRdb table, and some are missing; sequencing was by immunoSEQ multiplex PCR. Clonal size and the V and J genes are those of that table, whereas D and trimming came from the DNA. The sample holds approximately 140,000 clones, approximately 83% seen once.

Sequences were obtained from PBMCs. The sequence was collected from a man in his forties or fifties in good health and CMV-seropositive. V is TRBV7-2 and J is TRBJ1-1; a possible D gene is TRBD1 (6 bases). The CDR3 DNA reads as TGTGCCAGCAGCTTCGTGACAGGCCAGTCGGCTGAAGCTTTCTTT. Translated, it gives CASSFVTGQSAEAFF.